This TCR beta chain was identified during a study of OX40 agonist ivuxolimab in advanced cancers. Whole-study context: Three patients got partial responses; one had hepatocellular carcinoma and two had cutaneous melanoma. Findings and caveats of the study: By week 6 at 0.1 to 3.0 mg/kg, blood CD4+ and CD8+ T cells had expanded clonally.

The data were produced by immunoSEQ multiplex PCR, yet TCRdb's version contains in-frame clones alone and is incomplete. The repertoire includes 90,000 to 150,000 clones, 75% to 90% of them detected once, and about 0.55% sits in the top ten. This CDR3 has 13 amino acids. From germline, CDR1 is MNHEY and CDR2 SMNVEV (reference sequence). The V and J ends lost 5 bases and 2 bases respectively, with 8 bases between them. In the case of this clone: The antigen is unknown.

The receptor was isolated from an adult with an advanced solid tumor such as melanoma, head and neck, liver or kidney cancer. The sequencing used CD4+ or CD8+ T cells sorted from blood, collected in a trial of the OX40 agonist ivuxolimab. The chain uses TRBV27 and TRBJ2-3, with D possibly being TRBD2 (6 bases). CDR3: CASSRGFTDTQYF. The CDR3 bases are TGTGCCAGCAGTCGGGGGTTCACAGATACGCAGTATTTT.